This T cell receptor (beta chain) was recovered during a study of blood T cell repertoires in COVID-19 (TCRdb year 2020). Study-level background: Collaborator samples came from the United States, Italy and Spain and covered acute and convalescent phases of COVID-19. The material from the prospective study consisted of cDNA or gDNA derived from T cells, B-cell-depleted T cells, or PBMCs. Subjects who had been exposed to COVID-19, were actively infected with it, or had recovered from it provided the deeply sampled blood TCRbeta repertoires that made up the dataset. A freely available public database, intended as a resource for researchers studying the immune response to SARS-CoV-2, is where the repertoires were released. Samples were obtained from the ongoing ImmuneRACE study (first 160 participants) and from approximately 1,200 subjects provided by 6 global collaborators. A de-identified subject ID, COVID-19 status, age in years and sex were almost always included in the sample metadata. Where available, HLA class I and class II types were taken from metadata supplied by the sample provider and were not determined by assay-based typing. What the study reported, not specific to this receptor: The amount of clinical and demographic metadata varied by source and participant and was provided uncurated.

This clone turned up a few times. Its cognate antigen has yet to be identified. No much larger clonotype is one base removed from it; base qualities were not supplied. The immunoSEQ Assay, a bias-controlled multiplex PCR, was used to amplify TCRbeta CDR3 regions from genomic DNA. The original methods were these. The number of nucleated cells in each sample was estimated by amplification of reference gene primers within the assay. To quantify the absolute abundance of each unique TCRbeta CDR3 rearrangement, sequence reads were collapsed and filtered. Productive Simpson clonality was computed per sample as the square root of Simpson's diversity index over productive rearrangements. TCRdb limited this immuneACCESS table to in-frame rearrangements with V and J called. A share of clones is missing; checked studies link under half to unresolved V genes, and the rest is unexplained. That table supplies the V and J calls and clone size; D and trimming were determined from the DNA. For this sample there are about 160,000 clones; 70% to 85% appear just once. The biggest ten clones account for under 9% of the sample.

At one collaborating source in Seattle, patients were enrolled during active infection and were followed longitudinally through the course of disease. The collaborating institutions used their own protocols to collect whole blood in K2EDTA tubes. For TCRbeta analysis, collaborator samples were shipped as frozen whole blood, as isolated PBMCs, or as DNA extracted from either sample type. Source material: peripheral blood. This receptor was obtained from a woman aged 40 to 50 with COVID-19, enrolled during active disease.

Here the CDR3 is given as CASSIRAGGSEAFF. The nucleotide sequence is TGTGCCAGTAGTATACGGGCGGGGGGCTCAGAAGCTTTCTTT. The chain is encoded by TRBV19 joined to TRBJ1-1; the D segment could be TRBD1, given 6 matching bases. CDR1 LNHDA and CDR2 SQIVND were looked up in the germline V gene (reference sequence). V loses 2 bases of germline sequence and J loses 8 bases, and the interval between the two ends is 15 bases. Counted from cysteine to phenylalanine, this CDR3 has 14 amino acids. The kept DNA is CDR3 alone, 42 bases in frame from the first base.